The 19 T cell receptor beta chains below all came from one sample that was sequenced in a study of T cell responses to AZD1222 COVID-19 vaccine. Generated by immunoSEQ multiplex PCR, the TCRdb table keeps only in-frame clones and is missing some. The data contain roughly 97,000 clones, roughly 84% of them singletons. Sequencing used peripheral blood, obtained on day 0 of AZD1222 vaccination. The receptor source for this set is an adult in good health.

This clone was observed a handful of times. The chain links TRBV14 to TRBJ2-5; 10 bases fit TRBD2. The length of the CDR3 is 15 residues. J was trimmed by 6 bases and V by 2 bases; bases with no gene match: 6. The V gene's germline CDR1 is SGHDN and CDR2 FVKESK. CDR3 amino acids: CASSQWTSGAKTQYF. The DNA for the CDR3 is TGTGCCAGCAGCCAATGGACTAGCGGTGCGAAGACCCAGTACTTC.

The CDR3 bases are TGTGCCAGCTCAATACAAGACAGGTCTTCTGAAGCTTTCTTT. This sequence encodes CASSIQDRSSEAFF. V and J are TRBV18 and TRBJ1-1; D perhaps matches TRBD1 (6 bases). There are 14 residues in the CDR3. CDR1 is KGHSH, CDR2 LQKENI, per germline. Trimming stripped 5 bases from V and 6 bases from J, with 16 bases between.

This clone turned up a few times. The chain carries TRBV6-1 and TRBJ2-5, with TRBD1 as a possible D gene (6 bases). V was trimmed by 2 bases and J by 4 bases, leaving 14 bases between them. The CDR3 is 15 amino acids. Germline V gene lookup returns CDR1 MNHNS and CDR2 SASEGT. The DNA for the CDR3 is TGTGCCAGCAGTGAACAGCCAGGGGCCTCAGAGACCCAGTACTTC. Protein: CASSEQPGASETQYF.

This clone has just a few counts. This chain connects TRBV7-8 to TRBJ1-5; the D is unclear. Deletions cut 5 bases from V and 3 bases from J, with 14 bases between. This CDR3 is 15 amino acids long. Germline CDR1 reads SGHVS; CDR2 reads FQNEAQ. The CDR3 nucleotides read TGTGCCAGCAGCCCTAGTTACAGAGACAATCAGCCCCAGCATTTT. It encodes CASSPSYRDNQPQHF.

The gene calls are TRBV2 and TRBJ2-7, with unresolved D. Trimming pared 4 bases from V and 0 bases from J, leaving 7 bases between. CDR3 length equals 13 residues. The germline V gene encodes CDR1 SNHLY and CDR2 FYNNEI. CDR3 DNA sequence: TGTGCCAGCAGTGTCCCCTACTCCTACGAGCAGTACTTC. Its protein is CASSVPYSYEQYF. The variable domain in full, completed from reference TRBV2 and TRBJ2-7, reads EPEVTQTPSHQVTQMGQEVILRCVPISNHLYFYWYRQILGQKVEFLVSFYNNEISEKSEIFDDQFSVERPDGSNFTLKIRSTKLEDSAMYFCASSVPYSYEQYFGPGTRLTVT.

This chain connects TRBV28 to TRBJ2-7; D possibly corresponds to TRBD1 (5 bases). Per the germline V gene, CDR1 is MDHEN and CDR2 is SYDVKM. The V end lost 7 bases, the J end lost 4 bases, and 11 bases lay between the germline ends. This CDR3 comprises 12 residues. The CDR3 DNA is TGTGCCAGCACCTTCCAGGGTTACGAGCAGTACTTC. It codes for CASTFQGYEQYF.

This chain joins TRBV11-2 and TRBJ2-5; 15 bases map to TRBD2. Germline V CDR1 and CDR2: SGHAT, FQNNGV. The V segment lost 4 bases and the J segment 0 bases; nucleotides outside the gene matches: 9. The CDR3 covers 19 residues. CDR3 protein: CASSSPGLAGGKYQETQYF. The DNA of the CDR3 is TGTGCCAGCAGCTCGCCGGGACTAGCGGGGGGAAAGTACCAAGAGACCCAGTACTTC.

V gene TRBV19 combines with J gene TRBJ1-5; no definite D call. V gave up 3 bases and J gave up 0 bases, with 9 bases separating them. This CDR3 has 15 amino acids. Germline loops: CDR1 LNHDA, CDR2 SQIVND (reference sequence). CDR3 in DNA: TGTGCCAGTAGTATTTTCGCAGATAGCAATCAGCCCCAGCATTTT. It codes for CASSIFADSNQPQHF.

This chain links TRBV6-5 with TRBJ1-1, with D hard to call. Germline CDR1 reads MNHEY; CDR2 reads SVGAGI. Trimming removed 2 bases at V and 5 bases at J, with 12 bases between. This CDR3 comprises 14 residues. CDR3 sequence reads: CASSYVGGKTEAFF. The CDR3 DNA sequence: TGTGCCAGCAGTTACGTGGGCGGGAAGACTGAAGCTTTCTTT.

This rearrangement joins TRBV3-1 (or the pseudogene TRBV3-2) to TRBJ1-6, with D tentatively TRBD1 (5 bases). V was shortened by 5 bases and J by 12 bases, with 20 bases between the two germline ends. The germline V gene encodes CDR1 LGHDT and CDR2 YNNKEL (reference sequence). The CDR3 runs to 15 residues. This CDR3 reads CASSAGTSSFEPLHF. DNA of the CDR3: TGTGCCAGCAGCGCCGGGACCTCATCTTTTGAACCCCTCCACTTT.

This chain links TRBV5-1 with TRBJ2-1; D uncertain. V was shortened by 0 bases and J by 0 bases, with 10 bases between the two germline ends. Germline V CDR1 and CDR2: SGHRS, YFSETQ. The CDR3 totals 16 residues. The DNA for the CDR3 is TGCGCCAGCAGCTTGGCCGTTAGCCCCTCCTACAATGAGCAGTTCTTC. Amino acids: CASSLAVSPSYNEQFF. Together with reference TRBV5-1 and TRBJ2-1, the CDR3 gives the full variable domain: KAGVTQTPRYLIKTRGQQVTLSCSPISGHRSVSWYQQTPGQGLQFLFEYFSETQRNKGNFPGRFSGRQFSNSRSEMNVSTLELGDSALYLCASSLAVSPSYNEQFFGPGTRLTVL.

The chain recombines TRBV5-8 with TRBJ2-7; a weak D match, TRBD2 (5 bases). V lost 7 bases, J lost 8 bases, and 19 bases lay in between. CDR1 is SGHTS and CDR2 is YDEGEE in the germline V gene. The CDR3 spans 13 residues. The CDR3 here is CASVSLGEGKQYF. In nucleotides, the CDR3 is TGTGCCAGCGTCTCTCTTGGTGAGGGTAAGCAGTACTTC.

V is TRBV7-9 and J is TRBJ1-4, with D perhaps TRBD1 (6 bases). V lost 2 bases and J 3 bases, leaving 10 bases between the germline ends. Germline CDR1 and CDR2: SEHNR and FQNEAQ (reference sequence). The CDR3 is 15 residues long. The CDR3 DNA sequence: TGTGCCAGCAGCTTACGGGGGGCGTCTAATGAAAAACTGTTTTTT. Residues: CASSLRGASNEKLFF.

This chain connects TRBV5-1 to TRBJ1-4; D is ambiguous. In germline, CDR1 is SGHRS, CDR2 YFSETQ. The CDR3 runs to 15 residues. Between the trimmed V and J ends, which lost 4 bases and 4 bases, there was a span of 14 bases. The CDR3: CASSPGALVNEKLFF. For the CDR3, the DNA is TGCGCCAGCAGCCCGGGCGCGTTGGTTAATGAAAAACTGTTTTTT.

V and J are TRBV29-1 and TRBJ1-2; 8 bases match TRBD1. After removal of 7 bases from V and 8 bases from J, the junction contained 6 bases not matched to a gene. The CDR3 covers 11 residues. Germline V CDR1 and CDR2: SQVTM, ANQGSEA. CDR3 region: CSGGDRFGYTF. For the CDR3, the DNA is TGCAGCGGGGGGGACAGGTTCGGCTACACCTTC.

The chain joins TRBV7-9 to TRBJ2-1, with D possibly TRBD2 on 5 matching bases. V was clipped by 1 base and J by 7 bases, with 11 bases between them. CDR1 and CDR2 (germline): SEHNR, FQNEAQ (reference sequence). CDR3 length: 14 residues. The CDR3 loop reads CASSLDEGGNEQFF. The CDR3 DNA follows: TGTGCCAGCAGCTTAGATGAGGGTGGGAATGAGCAGTTCTTC.

The chain's CDR3 is CASSPPGQGYYEQYF. The DNA for the CDR3 is TGTGCCAGCTCACCACCGGGACAGGGTTATTACGAGCAGTACTTC. The chain links TRBV18 to TRBJ2-7, with TRBD1 identical over 9 bases. The CDR3 has 15 amino acids. The ends lost 0 bases at V and 4 bases at J; junction bases unmatched: 4. Germline V gene sequence: CDR1 KGHSH, CDR2 LQKENI.

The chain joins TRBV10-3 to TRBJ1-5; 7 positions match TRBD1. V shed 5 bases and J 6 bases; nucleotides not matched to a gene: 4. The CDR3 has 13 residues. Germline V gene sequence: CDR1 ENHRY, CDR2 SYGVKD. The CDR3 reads CAISIGGGQPQHF. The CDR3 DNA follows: TGTGCCATCAGTATAGGGGGCGGTCAGCCCCAGCATTTT.

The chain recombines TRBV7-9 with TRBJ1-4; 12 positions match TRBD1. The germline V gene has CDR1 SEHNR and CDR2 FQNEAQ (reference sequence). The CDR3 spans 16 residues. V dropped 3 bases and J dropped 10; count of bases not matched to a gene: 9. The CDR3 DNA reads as TGTGCCAGCAGCTTCCTGGGACAGGGGGCCGGTGGAAAACTGTTTTTT. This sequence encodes CASSFLGQGAGGKLFF.